The 14 T cell receptor beta chains below were found in one sample sequenced in a study of T cells in Graves' hyperthyroidism and ophthalmopathy. RNA transcripts gave rise to amplified TCR beta CDR3 regions. The HTBI set primed first-round TCR CDR3 RT-PCR. TCRdb reanalysed the multiplex PCR reads using MiXCR and keeps one entry per CDR3 protein. The sample lists about 280,000 distinct CDR3 sequences, about 25% occurring once. Material for sequencing was blood. The source is a man in his forties with Graves' hyperthyroidism that later progressed to Graves' ophthalmopathy.

This clonotype was observed at least ten times. The gene calls are TRBV4-1 and TRBJ2-5; TRBD2 matches 7 bases. The CDR3 is made up of 17 amino acids. CDR1 is MGHRA, CDR2 YSYEKL, per germline. Unmatched junction bases numbered 12, after V lost 3 bases and J lost 2 bases. CDR3 DNA: TGCGCCAGCAGCCAGGCGCCGGGAGGTCCCGTTCAAGAGACCCAGTACTTC. Translated: CASSQAPGGPVQETQYF.

This clonotype was seen a single time. V gene TRBV6-2 or TRBV6-3 combines with J gene TRBJ2-2; D not certain. Germline V gene data show CDR1 as MNHEY and CDR2 as SVGEGT. The length of the CDR3 is 16 residues. Between the trimmed V and J ends, which lost 7 bases and 2 bases, there was a span of 17 bases. CDR3 DNA sequence: TGTGCCAGCACCAACAGTAGGCTTTCCAACACCGGGGAGCTGTTTTTT. Protein sequence: CASTNSRLSNTGELFF.

The chain carries TRBV20-1 and TRBJ1-1; TRBD1 aligns across 8 bases. V lost 3 bases to trimming and J lost 4 bases; unmatched junction nucleotides: 1. The CDR3 length is 12 residues. Germline V gene lookup returns CDR1 DFQATT and CDR2 SNEGSKA (reference sequence). The CDR3, as DNA: TGCAGTGCTAGCACAGGGGGCACTGAAGCTTTCTTT. Translation gives CSASTGGTEAFF.

This clonotype appeared many times. For the CDR3, the DNA is TGTGCCAGCAGTTCCCGACTAGCGGGAGGGCCGTGGACCGGGGAGCTGTTTTTT. This translates into CASSSRLAGGPWTGELFF. This chain uses TRBV12-3 or TRBV12-4 with TRBJ2-2; 14 bases fit TRBD2. Trimming at V came to 4 bases and at J to 5 bases, leaving 9 bases not matched to a gene. The CDR3 runs to 18 residues.

This clonotype was seen ten or more times. This chain joins TRBV29-1 and TRBJ2-5; perhaps D is TRBD1 or TRBD2 (6 bases each). The CDR3 is made up of 13 amino acids. Germline V gene lookup returns CDR1 SQVTM and CDR2 ANQGSEA. Between the trimmed V and J ends, which lost 6 bases and 4 bases, there was a span of 15 bases. This CDR3 is CSVSEGGGETQYF. The CDR3 DNA reads TGCAGCGTCTCGGAGGGGGGCGGAGAGACCCAGTACTTC.

Ten or more counts support this clonotype. The chain joins TRBV7-9 to TRBJ1-2, with D possibly matching TRBD1 (5 bases). The CDR3 covers 14 residues. The V end was cut by 5 bases, the J end by 5 bases, with 15 bases between. The germline gives CDR1 SEHNR, CDR2 FQNEAQ (reference sequence). DNA of the CDR3: TGTGCCAGCAGCCCTCGGGGCAGGCTTTATGGCTACACCTTC. It yields the protein CASSPRGRLYGYTF.

Ten or more counts support this clonotype. V and J are TRBV11-2 and TRBJ2-7; 7 nucleotides line up with TRBD1. V lost 3 bases to trimming and J lost 3 bases; unmatched junction nucleotides: 2. Germline CDR1 SGHAT, CDR2 FQNNGV. The CDR3 is made up of 13 amino acids. CDR3 sequence reads: CASSFGTDYEQYF. The CDR3 region has the DNA TGTGCCAGCAGCTTCGGGACAGACTACGAGCAGTACTTC.

The V call is TRBV5-1, the J call TRBJ2-7; 11 bases fit TRBD2. The germline V gene encodes CDR1 SGHRS and CDR2 YFSETQ. V dropped 0 bases and J dropped 6; count of bases not matched to a gene: 11. CDR3 length equals 17 residues. The CDR3 bases are TGCGCCAGCAGCTTGGCTTTCCTAGCGGGAGGTTTGGTCGAGCAGTACTTC. As protein: CASSLAFLAGGLVEQYF. Full variable domain (missing parts from reference TRBV5-1 and TRBJ2-7): KAGVTQTPRYLIKTRGQQVTLSCSPISGHRSVSWYQQTPGQGLQFLFEYFSETQRNKGNFPGRFSGRQFSNSRSEMNVSTLELGDSALYLCASSLAFLAGGLVEQYFGPGTRLTVT.

This clonotype showed up many times. The V and J genes are TRBV7-8 and TRBJ2-3, with 12 bases identical to TRBD2. This CDR3 is built from 16 residues. The V gene's germline CDR1 is SGHVS and CDR2 FQNEAQ. V dropped 5 bases and J dropped 0; count of bases not matched to a gene: 3. The CDR3 DNA reads TGTGCCAGCAGCACCGGGACTAGCGGGAGCACAGATACGCAGTATTTT. As protein: CASSTGTSGSTDTQYF.

The gene calls are TRBV6-5 and TRBJ2-7; possibly TRBD1 or TRBD2 for D (5 bases each). Trimming removed 4 bases from V and 2 bases from J, with 21 bases in between. Germline CDR1 and CDR2: MNHEY and SVGAGI. The CDR3 spans 17 residues. In DNA, the CDR3 is TGTGCCAGCAGTTTCTCCTCCGGGACGGGTGTAACCTACGAGCAGTACTTC. It encodes CASSFSSGTGVTYEQYF.

This clonotype was recorded at least ten times. This chain links TRBV18 with TRBJ1-5; TRBD1 agrees at 8 bases. V lost 3 bases, J lost 6 bases, and 7 bases stayed unmatched. This CDR3 region has 15 residues. From germline, CDR1 is KGHSH and CDR2 LQKENI. This chain's CDR3 is CASSPGQGKSQPQHF. CDR3 DNA sequence: TGTGCCAGCTCACCCGGACAGGGTAAATCTCAGCCCCAGCATTTT.

Many counts were recorded for this clonotype. This chain uses TRBV20-1 with TRBJ1-5; D gene unclear. CDR3 length equals 13 residues. Trimming left V 1 base short and J 2 bases short, with 6 bases between. Looked up from germline, CDR1 is DFQATT and CDR2 is SNEGSKA (reference sequence). The CDR3 region has the DNA TGCAGTGCTAGAGCTTTCGGCAATCAGCCCCAGCATTTT. It yields the protein CSARAFGNQPQHF.

There are many counts of this clonotype. V is TRBV12-5 and J is TRBJ1-2; D not resolved. The CDR3 loop spans 13 amino acids. With 2 bases removed from V and 4 bases from J, the gap between germline ends came to 8 bases. Germline lookup yields CDR1 LGHNT and CDR2 FRNRAP. CDR3 sequence reads: CASGLYKLYGYTF. In DNA form, the CDR3 reads TGTGCTAGTGGTTTGTACAAACTCTATGGCTACACCTTC.

The chain links TRBV6-1 to TRBJ2-2; D is unclear. V lost 6 bases and J 5 bases, leaving 16 bases between the germline ends. The CDR3 runs to 15 residues. The germline gives CDR1 MNHNS, CDR2 SASEGT. CDR3 nucleotide sequence: TGTGCCAGCAGCCGGGCCAGGCTGCCAACCGGGGAGCTGTTTTTT. Its protein is CASSRARLPTGELFF.